The clone carrying this T cell receptor beta chain has at least ten counts. Antigen unknown. Every cDNA TCR molecule received its own unique molecular identifier. TCRdb re-called the 5' RACE reads with MiXCR, one entry per CDR3 protein. The data contain about 14,000 distinct CDR3 sequences, less than 4.5% of them singletons. The data originate from a study of spatial heterogeneity in lung cancer. Study at large: There were, on average, more than 9.5 raw-read appearances for each unique TCR and UMI combination.

The CDR3 length is 15 residues. The germline gives CDR1 SNHLY, CDR2 FYNNEI. The germline V and J ends were trimmed by 5 bases and 5 bases, with 16 bases remaining between them. Study-wide results and limits: The study found that expanded intratumoral alpha and beta TCR counts tracked tumor mutation counts.

As to time point: sample taken at primary tumor resection. The donors, fewer than 90 patients with untreated early-stage non-small cell lung cancer, provided the samples. This clonotype was obtained from a male donor with early-stage non-small cell lung cancer. This sequence joins TRBV2 and TRBJ1-5; weak D call: TRBD1 (6 bases). The material was lung tumor tissue, obtained at surgery. The CDR3 sequence is CASSTTDGGHQPQHF. In nucleotides, the CDR3 is TGTGCCAGCAGTACAACGGACGGGGGGCATCAGCCCCAGCATTTT.